Below are 9 T cell receptor beta chains sequenced from a single sample in a study of cytomegalovirus exposure and HLA in healthy donors. The PCR made use of 60 Vbeta and 13 Jbeta primers. Clones were sequenced by immunoSEQ multiplex PCR, and TCRdb holds only the in-frame ones, with some missing. This sample has some 85,000 clones, with 84% found just once. The sequencing sample was made of PBMCs. These receptors originate from a man aged 18 to 29 in good health and CMV-seronegative.

The chain is built from TRBV19 and TRBJ1-1, with unresolved D. Between the trimmed V and J ends, which lost 5 bases and 0 bases, there was a span of 10 bases. CDR1 is LNHDA and CDR2 is SQIVND in the germline V gene (reference sequence). This CDR3 comprises 14 residues. CDR3 nucleotides: TGTGCCAGTAGTCAGATGAACGTGAACACTGAAGCTTTCTTT. Its protein product is CASSQMNVNTEAFF.

This clone was observed a handful of times. The genes are TRBV27 and TRBJ2-5; TRBD2 matches at 9 bases. Germline CDR1 and CDR2: MNHEY and SMNVEV (reference sequence). Germline trimming cut 5 bases from V and 4 bases from J; bases unmatched to any gene: 8. The CDR3 covers 15 residues. CDR3 in amino acids: CASSPPGSGRETQYF. The CDR3 DNA follows: TGTGCCAGCAGTCCCCCGGGTAGCGGGAGAGAGACCCAGTACTTC.

J is TRBJ2-7 and V is TRBV6-5; D unclear. The CDR3 totals 14 residues. Trimming cost V 3 bases and J 0 bases, with 9 bases left between them. Per the germline V gene, CDR1 is MNHEY and CDR2 is SVGAGI. CDR3 nucleotides: TGTGCCAGCAGTTATTATCGGAGCTCCTACGAGCAGTACTTC. Translation: CASSYYRSSYEQYF.

This chain joins TRBV30 and TRBJ1-4; TRBD1 matches 7 bases. The V segment lost 5 bases and the J segment 5 bases; nucleotides outside the gene matches: 5. CDR3 size: 13 residues. The germline V gene encodes CDR1 GTSNPN and CDR2 SVGIG (reference sequence). The CDR3 region is CAWEGQMNEKLFF. As DNA, the CDR3 is TGTGCCTGGGAGGGACAGATGAATGAAAAACTGTTTTTT.

The chain carries TRBV11-2 and TRBJ2-2; TRBD2 aligns across 7 bases. From germline, CDR1 is SGHAT and CDR2 FQNNGV. J gave up 4 bases and V 2 bases, and 7 bases lay outside the gene matches. This CDR3 has 16 residues. The CDR3 region is CASSLNAGVGTGELFF. DNA of the CDR3: TGTGCCAGCAGCTTAAACGCGGGAGTGGGCACCGGGGAGCTGTTTTTT.

In its sample, this clone was seen a few times. The chain carries TRBV6-6 and TRBJ2-3; D gene ambiguous. Germline loops: CDR1 MNHNY, CDR2 SVGAGI (reference sequence). The CDR3 runs to 11 residues. Trimming took off 8 bases at V and 1 base at J, with 4 bases between the two ends. The CDR3 sequence: CASAGTDTQYF. The DNA for the CDR3 is TGTGCCAGCGCGGGCACAGATACGCAGTATTTT.

This chain links TRBV27 with TRBJ2-3; 7 bases match TRBD2. Germline-derived CDR1 and CDR2 are MNHEY and SMNVEV (reference sequence). Unmatched junction bases numbered 8, after V lost 6 bases and J lost 2 bases. This CDR3 comprises 15 residues. DNA of the CDR3: TGTGCCAGCAGGGGAGGAGCGGGATACACAGATACGCAGTATTTT. This translates into CASRGGAGYTDTQYF.

The genes are TRBV6-5 and TRBJ2-1; TRBD2 might be the D (6 bases). V was trimmed by 0 bases and J by 8 bases, leaving 17 bases between them. CDR1 and CDR2 (germline): MNHEY, SVGAGI. CDR3 length equals 16 residues. The CDR3 protein is CASSYSMSGSGHEQFF. The CDR3 bases are TGTGCCAGCAGTTACTCGATGAGCGGTAGCGGACATGAGCAGTTCTTC.

In regard to this clone: Sequence at one end of the junction differs from germline and may be a read error. J is TRBJ2-3 and V is TRBV7-7; 7 bases are shared with TRBD2. The CDR3 is made up of 14 amino acids. Germline CDR1 reads SSHAT; CDR2 reads FNYEAQ (reference sequence). CDR3 residues: CASSRTRSTDTQYF. CDR3 sequence (DNA): TGTGCTAGCAGCCGGACTAGAAGTACAGATACGCAGTATTTT.